Reported below is one T cell receptor beta chain. This clonotype occurred once. No cognate antigen has been identified for it. One end of the junction varies from germline; a read error may be responsible. CDR1 and CDR2 (MDHEN, SYDVKM) derive from the germline V gene. Spanning cysteine to phenylalanine, the CDR3 consists of 14 amino acids. Only the CDR3 DNA is retained, 42 bases long and in frame from the first base. This record belongs to a study of spatial heterogeneity in lung cancer (dated by TCRdb to between 2019 and 2020). Turning to the overall study: Beta-chain transcripts were consistently detected in greater numbers than alpha-chain transcripts, which likely reflects a higher abundance of beta-chain transcripts. At surgery, 220 tumor regions, 64 matched nontumor lung samples and about 56 PBMC samples were TCR-sequenced for both alpha and beta chains. In non-small cell lung cancer, the study quantitatively compared TCR alpha and beta repertoires across several tumor regions, matched nontumor lung, and blood. TCR transcript counts in tumor regions correlated strongly with a T cell transcriptional module score from matched bulk RNA-seq. In the raw uncorrected reads, each unique combination of TCR and UMI appeared more than ten times on average. Nonsynonymous mutation counts, determined by whole-exome sequencing of tumor tissue, were related to features of the TCR repertoire.

What the study reported, not specific to this receptor: Estimated TCR-seq coverage of tumor T cells was only approximately 7.4% for alpha chains and approximately 14% for beta chains. The count of ubiquitous expanded TCRs correlated with the count of ubiquitous nonsynonymous mutations, and the count of regional expanded TCRs correlated with the count of regional nonsynonymous mutations. The tumor nonsynonymous mutation count correlated with the number of expanded intratumoral alpha and beta TCRs. Confirming at a functional level the hypothesis that regional TCRs recognize regional mutations was considered to require additional single-cell paired TCR alpha and beta sequencing.

In the paper's terms, the time point label means: sample taken at primary tumor resection. The donors were more than 65 patients from the lung TRACERx cohort who had early-stage, untreated non-small cell lung cancer. For TCR sequencing, whole RNA was extracted from tumor and nontumor lung tissue, or from cryopreserved PBMC samples, and no cell sorting was done. Only patients with enough RNA available from two or more tumor regions were chosen for TCR sequencing. Before being selected, tumor and adjacent nontumor lung specimens were reviewed by a lung pathologist. Library generation was performed with 5' RACE. The sequencing machine was a NextSeq 500. To allow correction of PCR and sequencing errors, the TCR library protocol tagged every TCR cDNA molecule with a unique molecular identifier. The original methods were these. Decombinator tools were used for TCR identification, UMI-based error correction and CDR3 extraction. TCRs above a frequency of 2 per 1,000, corresponding to the top 1% of the tumor frequency distribution, were defined as expanded. Expanded tumor TCRs were classed as regional if statistically deemed absent (corrected P<0.05) from at least one tumor region, otherwise ubiquitous. Renyi diversity was computed with the R vegan package after each repertoire had been subsampled 100 times to 5,000 TCRs. To build CDR3 similarity networks, amino acid triplet string-kernel similarity was used, and CDR3s were connected when their pairwise similarity was above 0.82. Through fastp at Q25 and MiXCR, TCRdb rebuilt clones from the public reads, retaining in-frame beta chains. Each CDR3 protein gets just one entry, which takes the most common genes and DNA from the rows behind it. The V and J calls were not made by the authors but by TCRdb's processing. The sample includes approximately 94,000 distinct CDR3 sequences, with around 4.3% observed a single time. The ten biggest clones cover around 21% of the sample.

This receptor was identified in a male donor with early-stage non-small cell lung cancer. The chain joins TRBV28 to TRBJ1-1, and TRBD1 matches 7 of the central bases. The sequences come from lung tumor tissue, collected at surgery. The nucleotide sequence is TGTACCAGCAGTTTCCCCGACAGGGTCACTGAAGCTTTCTTT. Translated, it gives CTSSFPDRVTEAFF.